These T cell receptor beta chains were read from a single sample in a study of blood T cell repertoires in COVID-19. This table comes from immunoSEQ multiplex PCR, and its TCRdb copy is limited to in-frame clones, with some not included. The sample includes 110,000 or so clones, around 89% seen only once; the top ten take roughly 4.4%. Sequencing was performed on peripheral blood. Receptor source: a woman aged 45 to 65 with acute or convalescent COVID-19. CDR3s include the opening cysteine and the closing phenylalanine or tryptophan. Rows may omit the clone size; those that give it use once, few, many or a size class.

size: few
V: TRBV2
J: TRBJ2-3
CDR3: CASSDIAVGLADTDTQYF

size: .
V: TRBV7-9
J: TRBJ2-3
CDR3: CASSFSTGYTDTQYF

size: .
V: TRBV9
J: TRBJ1-2
CDR3: CASSDGTGTNYGYTF

size: .
V: TRBV12-5
J: TRBJ2-7
CDR3: CASGFGLVGQYSYEQYF

size: .
V: TRBV6-2/TRBV6-3
J: TRBJ2-1
CDR3: CASSYYGFGGEQFF

size: once
V: TRBV3-1/TRBV3-2
J: TRBJ2-1
CDR3: CASSQEASFGNEQFF

size: .
V: TRBV7-2
J: TRBJ2-2
CDR3: CASSLGRGSGELFF

size: .
V: TRBV7-9
J: TRBJ2-7
CDR3: CASRSDRFASYEQYF

size: .
V: TRBV19
J: TRBJ1-6
CDR3: CASRSIENNSPLHF

size: .
V: TRBV24-1
J: TRBJ2-2
CDR3: CATSDFSGGAAGELFF

size: .
V: TRBV3-1/TRBV3-2
J: TRBJ2-7
CDR3: CASSQGGQGYEQYF

size: .
V: TRBV7-2
J: TRBJ2-2
CDR3: CASSRDNTGELFF

size: .
V: TRBV6-5
J: TRBJ1-2
CDR3: CASGLDRINYGYTF

size: .
V: TRBV12-2
J: TRBJ2-3
CDR3: CASRLMCLCEGISTDTQYF

size: once
V: TRBV6-5
J: TRBJ2-7
CDR3: CASSRLQGATYEQYF

size: .
V: TRBV4-1
J: TRBJ1-1
CDR3: CASKQGSVTEAFF

size: .
V: TRBV9
J: TRBJ2-1
CDR3: CASSVVSAGHNEQFF

size: .
V: TRBV25-1
J: TRBJ2-1
CDR3: CASSPTVRDREFDEQFF

size: .
V: TRBV19
J: TRBJ2-1
CDR3: CASSIWAGGSYNEQFF

size: .
V: TRBV11-1
J: TRBJ2-1
CDR3: CASSLDYLTPNEQFF

size: .
V: TRBV18
J: TRBJ2-7
CDR3: CASSPREGYEQYF

size: .
V: TRBV28
J: TRBJ1-3
CDR3: CASVSWASGNTIYF

size: .
V: TRBV3-1/TRBV3-2
J: TRBJ1-2
CDR3: CASSPGVGQVYGYTF

size: .
V: TRBV19
J: TRBJ2-1
CDR3: CASARQGSYNEQFF

size: few
V: TRBV19
J: TRBJ2-4
CDR3: CASSTLPKNIQYF

size: once
V: TRBV30
J: TRBJ1-2
CDR3: CAWSVRGGSYYGYTF

size: .
V: TRBV28
J: TRBJ1-2
CDR3: CASAPPGNYGYTF

size: .
V: TRBV6-5
J: TRBJ1-5
CDR3: CASSQQGGAAQPQHF

size: .
V: TRBV9
J: TRBJ1-1
CDR3: CASSVKAEGTEAFF

size: .
V: TRBV6-6
J: TRBJ1-1
CDR3: CASSTPGQLNTEAFF

size: .
V: TRBV2
J: TRBJ2-1
CDR3: CASSDGFGTGVGNEQFF

size: .
V: TRBV13
J: TRBJ1-6
CDR3: CASSLDRVNSPLHF

size: once
V: TRBV20-1
J: TRBJ2-1
CDR3: CSARVGGEQFF

size: .
V: TRBV19
J: TRBJ2-2
CDR3: CAVRQGRDTGELFF

size: .
V: TRBV28
J: TRBJ1-2
CDR3: CASSLRGRTDYGYTF

size: .
V: TRBV4-3
J: TRBJ2-1
CDR3: CASSQDLGGRGNEQFF

size: .
V: TRBV7-2
J: TRBJ1-2
CDR3: CASSSSGTGFYGYTF

size: few
V: TRBV5-4
J: TRBJ1-4
CDR3: CASSLGRTNEKLFF

size: .
V: TRBV24-1
J: TRBJ1-1
CDR3: CATSEGTGRTEAFF

size: .
V: TRBV30
J: TRBJ1-6
CDR3: CAWRTPGQYNSPLHF

size: .
V: TRBV30
J: TRBJ1-2
CDR3: CAWKDRSYGYTF

size: .
V: TRBV24-1
J: TRBJ2-2
CDR3: CATSDPDRDRTGELFF

size: .
V: TRBV6-1
J: TRBJ2-7
CDR3: CASSETVGYEQYF

size: .
V: TRBV30
J: TRBJ2-1
CDR3: CARSGQGVRNEQFF

size: .
V: TRBV5-4
J: TRBJ2-7
CDR3: CASSTSQGGYEQYF

size: .
V: TRBV19
J: TRBJ1-6
CDR3: CVDQHSSPLHF

size: .
V: TRBV7-2
J: TRBJ1-5
CDR3: CATSDRAITDQPQHF

size: .
V: TRBV5-4
J: TRBJ2-1
CDR3: CASSGATREQFF

size: .
V: TRBV15
J: TRBJ1-3
CDR3: CATSKGQGGRGVSGNTIYF

size: .
V: TRBV30
J: TRBJ2-3
CDR3: CAWSIGQGAADTQYF

size: .
V: TRBV27
J: TRBJ2-3
CDR3: CASSSWTGAWSTDTQYF

size: few
V: TRBV19
J: TRBJ2-1
CDR3: CASSTGSGSSYNEQFF

size: .
V: TRBV24-1
J: TRBJ2-1
CDR3: CATSPQDRGGNEQFF

size: .
V: TRBV5-1
J: TRBJ1-3
CDR3: CASRRRDSGNTIYF